This TCR beta chain was documented in a study of blood T cell repertoires in COVID-19 (dated by TCRdb to about 2020). Study-wide context: Samples from collaborators originated in the United States, Italy and Spain and spanned both the acute and convalescent phases of COVID-19. The material from the prospective study consisted of cDNA or gDNA derived from T cells, B-cell-depleted T cells, or PBMCs. The dataset comprised deeply sampled blood TCRbeta repertoires from subjects exposed to, actively infected with, or recovered from COVID-19. The repertoires were released in a freely available public database intended as a resource for research on the immune response to SARS-CoV-2. Samples came from the ongoing ImmuneRACE study (first 160 participants) plus 1,254 subjects from 6 global collaborators. A de-identified subject ID, COVID-19 status, age in years and sex were almost always included in the sample metadata. Where available, HLA class I and class II types were taken from metadata supplied by the sample provider and were not determined by assay-based typing.

Trimming takes 7 bases off V and 2 bases off J; junction bases not matched to a gene: 8. The CDR3, from cysteine to phenylalanine, totals 14 residues. Only the CDR3 DNA stays, 42 bases, in frame from base 1. Sequences MNHEY (CDR1) and SMNVEV (CDR2) are obtained from the germline V gene (reference sequence). Results the study describes overall, beyond this receptor: Clinical and demographic metadata were provided uncurated, with the amount varying by source and participant.

Comments on this clone: Its recognized antigen is unknown. No much larger clonotype is one base removed from it; base qualities were not supplied.

The immunoSEQ Assay, a bias-controlled multiplex PCR, was used to amplify TCRbeta CDR3 regions from genomic DNA. On the study's bioinformatics: The number of nucleated cells in each sample was estimated by amplification of reference gene primers within the assay. To quantify the absolute abundance of each unique TCRbeta CDR3 rearrangement, sequence reads were collapsed and filtered. Productive Simpson clonality was computed per sample as the square root of Simpson's diversity index over productive rearrangements. Entries here come from immuneACCESS through TCRdb and include only in-frame sequences with V and J called. Some clones fail to appear in such tables; in the studies checked, an unresolved V gene covers under half of the shortfall, and the cause of the remainder is unknown. That table is the source of V, J and clone size, and D and trimming were worked out from the DNA. The sample table holds 150,000 to 200,000 clones, of which 80% to 85% were seen once. Of the sample, 6.5% to 8.5% is held by the ten largest clones.

In Seattle, one collaborating source enrolled patients while the infection was active and tracked those patients longitudinally over the course of disease. Whole blood was collected in K2EDTA tubes by collaborating institutions according to the institutions' own protocols. For TCRbeta analysis, collaborator samples were shipped as frozen whole blood, as isolated PBMCs, or as DNA extracted from either sample type. The receptor's source is a woman aged 70-85 years with COVID-19, enrolled during active disease. The V and J genes are TRBV27 and TRBJ2-7; 7 bases in between match TRBD1. Sequenced input: peripheral blood. The CDR3 in this case is CASKMTGLPYEQYF. The DNA reads TGTGCCAGCAAGATGACAGGGTTACCCTACGAGCAGTACTTC.